The T cell receptor beta chain described here comes from a study of blood T cell repertoires in COVID-19. Looking at the study overall: The samples span acute and convalescent COVID-19 from the United States, Italy and Spain.

V dropped 0 bases and J dropped 1 base, with 9 bases sitting between them. CDR1 and CDR2 (germline): MNHNY, SVGAGI (reference sequence). The CDR3 runs 15 residues. Profiled with immunoSEQ multiplex PCR; TCRdb holds only in-frame clones, not every one. The repertoire holds under 100,000 clones, with approximately 86% as singletons. The chain is built from TRBV6-6 and TRBJ1-1; D gene ambiguous. Sequencing was performed on peripheral blood. This receptor was identified in a woman in her 70s with active or convalescent COVID-19. CDR3 sequence: CASSYSPLTNTEAFF. DNA for the CDR3: TGTGCCAGCAGTTACTCACCGCTAACGAACACTGAAGCTTTCTTT.